The 30 T cell receptor beta chains reported below all come from one sample, sequenced in a study of regulatory T cells in long-lasting Graves disease. Time point reported: persistent/refractory GD, antithyroid drugs over 5 years with positive TRAb. The authors made the TCR library using RNA they extracted from PBMCs. CDR3 regions were amplified by Arm-PCR using iRepertoire HTBI primers to build TCR beta libraries. TCRdb itself ran the multiplex PCR reads through MiXCR, one entry per CDR3 protein. The repertoire holds 400,000 or so distinct CDR3 sequences, with more than 20% as singletons. Sequenced material: peripheral blood mononuclear cells (PBMCs), taken when the disease was refractory, from a patient treated with antithyroid drugs. These receptors were collected from a female donor with Graves disease.

The chain employs TRBV11-2 and TRBJ2-1, with D possibly being TRBD2 (5 bases). V shed 0 bases and J shed 1 base, with 16 bases lying between them. The CDR3 sequence is 18 residues long. In germline, CDR1 is SGHAT, CDR2 FQNNGV. CDR3 sequence reads: CASSLEGSAVTSYNEQFF. In nucleotides, the CDR3 is TGTGCCAGCAGCTTAGAAGGTAGCGCCGTCACTTCCTACAATGAGCAGTTCTTC.

This clonotype was picked up many times. The chain carries TRBV30 and TRBJ1-1, with D hard to call. The V end lost 3 bases, the J end lost 1 base, and 21 bases lay between the germline ends. Germline CDR1 reads GTSNPN; CDR2 reads SVGIG (reference sequence). The CDR3 is 17 amino acids. For the CDR3, the DNA is TGTGCCTGGAGGCCGGGGAGAGTCGACTATCGGAACACTGAAGCTTTCTTT. Protein: CAWRPGRVDYRNTEAFF. The whole variable domain, filled in from reference TRBV30 and TRBJ1-1, reads SQTIHQWPATLVQPVGSPLSLECTVEGTSNPNLYWYRQAAGRGLQLLFYSVGIGQISSEVPQNLSASRPQDRQFILSSKKLLLSDSGFYLCAWRPGRVDYRNTEAFFGQGTRLTVV.

The chain recombines TRBV19 with TRBJ1-5, with TRBD1 identical over 9 bases. CDR1 LNHDA and CDR2 SQIVND come from the germline V gene (reference sequence). CDR3 length: 15 residues. The junction had 2 bases not matched to a gene; V was cut back by 4 bases and J by 1 base. In nucleotides, the CDR3 is TGTGCCAGTAGTACAGGGACAGGGAGCAATCAGCCCCAGCATTTT. Translation: CASSTGTGSNQPQHF.

This clonotype has at least ten counts. The chain uses TRBV11-2 and TRBJ2-5; D might be TRBD1 (5 bases). Trimming stripped 2 bases from V and 5 bases from J, with 12 bases between. This CDR3 is built from 14 residues. Germline loops: CDR1 SGHAT, CDR2 FQNNGV. The CDR3 loop is CASSLWPGKETQYF. In nucleotides, the CDR3 is TGTGCCAGCAGCTTATGGCCAGGGAAGGAGACCCAGTACTTC.

This clonotype was seen ten or more times. The chain uses TRBV15 and TRBJ2-5; D gene ambiguous. CDR1 and CDR2 from the germline V gene are LNHNV and YYDKDF (reference sequence). The CDR3 length is 13 residues. Trimming took off 3 bases at V and 5 bases at J, with 10 bases between the two ends. The CDR3 coding sequence is TGTGCCACCAGCAGTGAACGCTGGGAGACCCAGTACTTC. Residues: CATSSERWETQYF. Full variable domain (outside the CDR3, taken from reference TRBV15 and TRBJ2-5): DAMVIQNPRYQVTQFGKPVTLSCSQTLNHNVMYWYQQKSSQAPKLLFHYYDKDFNNEADTPDNFQSRRPNTSFCFLDIRSPGLGDTAMYLCATSSERWETQYFGPGTRLLVL.

This clonotype was counted at least ten times. The chain carries TRBV14 and TRBJ2-7; no clear D gene. Germline V lookup: CDR1 SGHDN, CDR2 FVKESK. V was cut by 1 base and J by 4 bases, with 11 bases left in between. The CDR3 covers 14 residues. The CDR3 spells CASSQAGASYEQYF. Written as DNA, the CDR3 is TGTGCCAGCAGCCAAGCAGGCGCAAGTTACGAGCAGTACTTC.

The chain carries TRBV29-1 and TRBJ1-5; D might be TRBD1 (5 bases). Trimming took 5 bases from V and 0 from J, leaving 11 bases between them. Germline values: CDR1 SQVTM, CDR2 ANQGSEA. This CDR3 is built from 14 residues. DNA of the CDR3: TGCAGCGTTCCAGGGCCGAATAGCAATCAGCCCCAGCATTTT. Translated, it gives CSVPGPNSNQPQHF.

The table lists this clonotype with a few counts. The chain has TRBV24-1 and TRBJ2-7; D is unclear. Trimming cost V 0 bases and J 7 bases, with 6 bases left between them. This CDR3 spans 12 amino acids. Germline CDR1 reads KGHDR; CDR2 reads SFDVKD. The CDR3 sequence is CATSDLGLEQYF. The CDR3 coding sequence is TGTGCCACCAGTGATTTGGGGCTAGAGCAGTACTTC.

For this clonotype: Given a much more abundant clone one base away, this may be a read error. This chain connects TRBV7-2 to TRBJ1-5; no reliable D call. Germline CDR1 and CDR2: SGHTA and FQGNSA. V shed 1 base and J shed 4 bases, with 5 bases lying between them. The CDR3 loop spans 13 amino acids. This CDR3 is CASSLERNQPQHF. The CDR3 DNA follows: TGTGCCAGCAGCTTAGAAAGAAATCAGCCCCAGCATTTT.

This clonotype was found many times. The V and J genes are TRBV12-3 or TRBV12-4 and TRBJ2-7; possible D gene TRBD1, 6 bases. The CDR3 loop spans 14 amino acids. Trimming left V 2 bases short and J 6 bases short, with 14 bases between. The CDR3 bases are TGTGCCAGCAGTTTAATGCAGGGGCGGAGCGAGCAGTACTTC. Translated: CASSLMQGRSEQYF.

The rearrangement joins TRBV6-2 or TRBV6-3 to TRBJ2-3; 7 bases fit TRBD2. The CDR3 is 15 residues long. The V gene end was trimmed by 7 bases and the J gene end by 2 bases; junction bases not matched to a gene: 9. Germline-derived CDR1 and CDR2 are MNHEY and SVGEGT. DNA for the CDR3: TGTGCCAGCATTGAGGCTCTAGCGGCCACAGATACGCAGTATTTT. It yields the protein CASIEALAATDTQYF.

This clonotype has a handful of counts. This rearrangement joins TRBV5-6 to TRBJ2-7, with D possibly TRBD2 on 6 matching bases. The germline V gene has CDR1 SGHDT and CDR2 YYEEEE. This CDR3 is 13 amino acids long. Trimming stripped 0 bases from V and 9 bases from J, with 13 bases between. The CDR3 sequence is CASSLEATRRQYF. DNA for the CDR3: TGTGCCAGCAGCTTGGAGGCGACTAGAAGGCAGTACTTC.

About this clonotype itself: A read error may be the cause here, since a much bigger clone is one base away. The rearrangement links TRBV7-2 to TRBJ2-7, with TRBD1 identical over 9 bases. Germline values: CDR1 SGHTA, CDR2 FQGNSA. The ends lost 7 bases at V and 4 bases at J; junction bases unmatched: 11. The CDR3 has 15 amino acids. This chain's CDR3 is CASNLTGTGPYEQYF. CDR3 in DNA: TGTGCCAGCAACCTAACCGGGACAGGGCCTTACGAGCAGTACTTC.

The J gene is TRBJ2-3, the V gene TRBV12-3 or TRBV12-4, with D possibly being TRBD1 or TRBD2 (5 bases each). Between the trimmed V and J ends, which lost 3 bases and 2 bases, there was a span of 9 bases. The CDR3 spans 14 residues. This CDR3 is CASSFVGTTDTQYF. CDR3 DNA: TGTGCCAGCAGTTTTGTAGGGACCACAGATACGCAGTATTTT.

This clonotype turned up a few times. V is TRBV12-5 and J is TRBJ1-5; D is uncertain. The CDR3 consists of 15 residues. The germline V gene has CDR1 LGHNT and CDR2 FRNRAP. The ends were cut back, 2 bases at V and 3 bases at J, with 11 bases in the middle. The CDR3 protein is CASGLFPGYNQPQHF. The CDR3, as DNA: TGTGCTAGTGGTTTGTTTCCGGGATACAATCAGCCCCAGCATTTT.

This clonotype was seen ten or more times. This chain joins TRBV3-1 and TRBJ1-1; no clear D gene. V lost 0 bases, J lost 5 bases, and 7 bases lay in between. CDR3 size: 13 residues. Germline CDR1 is LGHDT and CDR2 is YNNKEL (reference sequence). The CDR3 DNA reads as TGTGCCAGCAGCCAAGATCAACAGACTGAAGCTTTCTTT. This sequence encodes CASSQDQQTEAFF.

Notes on this clonotype: One base away lies a much larger clone, so this may be a sequencing read error. The rearrangement uses TRBV29-1 and TRBJ2-7, with D hard to call. The CDR3 has 13 amino acids. Trimming removed 6 bases at V and 9 bases at J, with 21 bases between. Germline values: CDR1 SQVTM, CDR2 ANQGSEA. The CDR3 nucleotides read TGCAGCGTGATGAGTGAAGGCTTCGACGGGCAGTACTTC. Protein product: CSVMSEGFDGQYF.

This clonotype appeared many times. The V call is TRBV12-3 or TRBV12-4, the J call TRBJ1-2, with D maybe TRBD1 (6 bases). V was cut by 6 bases and J by 2 bases, with 13 bases left in between. The CDR3 length is 14 residues. The CDR3 nucleotides read TGTGCCAGCAGGCGGGGGCAGAGCAACTATGGCTACACCTTC. As protein: CASRRGQSNYGYTF.

This clonotype was seen only a few times. The chain recombines TRBV7-2 with TRBJ2-6; D may correspond to TRBD1 or TRBD2 (6 bases each). Germline V gene data show CDR1 as SGHTA and CDR2 as FQGNSA. Trimming cost V 5 bases and J 2 bases, with 13 bases left between them. This CDR3 comprises 16 residues. The CDR3 here is CASSPRGGPGANVLTF. The CDR3 DNA reads as TGTGCCAGCAGCCCCCGAGGGGGGCCTGGGGCCAACGTCCTGACTTTC.

This clonotype was seen a few times. The CDR3 region has the DNA TGTGCCAGCTCCTACAAACAGGGGGTACAAAGCACTGAAGCTTTCTTT. It is translated as CASSYKQGVQSTEAFF. The chain recombines TRBV18 with TRBJ1-1; 8 positions agree with TRBD1. The length of the CDR3 is 16 residues. Germline CDR1 is KGHSH and CDR2 is LQKENI. Trimming took 6 bases from V and 4 from J; bases not matched to a gene: 13. The entire variable domain, with the rest obtained from reference TRBV18 and TRBJ1-1, is as follows: NAGVMQNPRHLVRRRGQEARLRCSPMKGHSHVYWYRQLPEEGLKFMVYLQKENIIDESGMPKERFSAEFPKEGPSILRIQQVVRGDSAAYFCASSYKQGVQSTEAFFGQGTRLTVV.

In this sample, this clonotype turned up many times. The rearrangement joins TRBV15 to TRBJ1-5; D may be TRBD1 (5 bases). V lost 0 bases and J 8 bases, leaving 17 bases between the germline ends. Germline CDR1 reads LNHNV; CDR2 reads YYDKDF (reference sequence). The CDR3 contains 16 residues. The CDR3 reads CATSRDQIRAREPQHF. For the CDR3, the DNA is TGTGCCACCAGCAGAGATCAGATCAGGGCGCGAGAGCCCCAGCATTTT.

There are a few counts of this clonotype. V usage is TRBV20-1 and J usage is TRBJ2-7; the match to TRBD2 covers 7 bases. The germline CDR1 and CDR2 sequences are DFQATT and SNEGSKA (reference sequence). Trimming removed 5 bases from V and 2 bases from J; junction bases left unmatched: 6. This CDR3 has 13 residues. CDR3 DNA: TGCAGTGCTGCTAGCGGCCCTACCTACGAGCAGTACTTC. Translation: CSAASGPTYEQYF.

This clonotype was found many times. The chain couples TRBV6-1 to TRBJ2-5; the match to TRBD2 covers 14 bases. The CDR3 has 20 amino acids. V was pared by 6 bases and J by 4 bases, with 19 bases of the junction left unmatched. Germline V gene lookup returns CDR1 MNHNS and CDR2 SASEGT. The CDR3 nucleotides read TGTGCCAGCAGGGCCCCCCGCCTTTCGGGACTAGCGGGAGTAAGAGAGACCCAGTACTTC. Translated: CASRAPRLSGLAGVRETQYF.

This sequence joins TRBV20-1 and TRBJ2-5, with 10 bases fitting TRBD2. The V segment lost 5 bases and the J segment 4 bases; nucleotides outside the gene matches: 7. The CDR3 length is 14 residues. CDR1 and CDR2 from the germline V gene are DFQATT and SNEGSKA (reference sequence). The CDR3 protein is CSASSGGARETQYF. CDR3 coding DNA: TGCAGTGCTTCCAGCGGGGGGGCCCGAGAGACCCAGTACTTC.

This clonotype was counted a few times. It may be a read error: a sequence one base away is much more abundant. The chain is built from TRBV2 and TRBJ2-7; no clear D. The CDR3 is made up of 12 amino acids. CDR1 and CDR2 from the germline V gene are SNHLY and FYNNEI. CDR3: CTSSFSPSEQYF. The CDR3 DNA sequence: TGTACCAGCAGTTTTTCGCCGAGCGAGCAGTACTTC.

This clonotype was counted between two and nine times. The CDR3 is CSASDIQETQYF. The CDR3 coding sequence is TGCAGTGCTTCCGACATCCAAGAGACCCAGTACTTC. The V and J genes are TRBV20-1 and TRBJ2-5; D remains unclear. The CDR3 covers 12 residues. From germline, CDR1 is DFQATT and CDR2 SNEGSKA (reference sequence). V was clipped by 5 bases and J by 1 base, with 8 bases between them.

This clonotype occurred a few times. The chain combines TRBV7-2 with TRBJ1-4; the D gene is possibly TRBD1 (5 bases). V lost 4 bases to trimming and J lost 10 bases, with 16 bases between them. This CDR3 spans 14 amino acids. Germline CDR1 is SGHTA and CDR2 is FQGNSA. The CDR3 DNA follows: TGTGCCAGCAGCTCCTACCGGGGGGTCGCAAAACTGTTTTTT. Residues: CASSSYRGVAKLFF.

CDR3 in DNA: TGCAGTGCTAGGAGAGCCTCAGACCCTACGGGAGAGCAGTACTTC. Its protein product is CSARRASDPTGEQYF. The chain joins TRBV20-1 to TRBJ2-7, with D maybe TRBD2 (5 bases). Germline assignment: CDR1 DFQATT and CDR2 SNEGSKA (reference sequence). The CDR3 has 15 amino acids. V was clipped by 3 bases and J by 7 bases, with 22 bases between them.

The CDR3 loop reads CSVGRGADGYTF. In DNA form, the CDR3 reads TGCAGCGTTGGAAGGGGCGCCGATGGCTACACCTTC. The V and J genes are TRBV29-1 and TRBJ1-2, with a tentative D call TRBD1 (5 bases). Trimming took 4 bases from V and 6 from J, leaving 12 bases between them. The CDR3 is made up of 12 amino acids. Germline V lookup: CDR1 SQVTM, CDR2 ANQGSEA.

This clonotype appeared a few times. This chain connects TRBV28 to TRBJ2-6; D unclear. Trimming removed 2 bases at V and 2 bases at J, with 7 bases between. The CDR3 is made up of 15 amino acids. Germline values: CDR1 MDHEN, CDR2 SYDVKM. DNA of the CDR3: TGTGCCAGCAGTTTAAACGATGCTGGGGCCAACGTCCTGACTTTC. It yields the protein CASSLNDAGANVLTF.